These 32 T cell receptor beta chains were all obtained from the same sample, sequenced in a study of shared clonotypes between healthy human individuals. Sequencing was performed with immunoSEQ multiplex PCR; in TCRdb, only in-frame clones are kept and a portion is missing. The sample lists under 600,000 clones, more than 95% occurring once. The specimen was naive CD4+ T cells sorted from blood. The subset was: CD45RA+ positively selected. Every receptor here comes from a woman aged 30 to 39 in good health.

The V call is TRBV19, the J call TRBJ2-5; 7 bases match TRBD2. Germline CDR1 LNHDA, CDR2 SQIVND (reference sequence). The CDR3 is 14 amino acids. Trimming at V came to 6 bases and at J to 2 bases, leaving 6 bases not matched to a gene. Written as DNA, the CDR3 is TGTGCCAGTAGCCTAAACGGGGGGCAAGAGACCCAGTACTTC. It translates to CASSLNGGQETQYF.

This rearrangement joins TRBV10-1 to TRBJ2-7; D gene uncertain. This CDR3 is 12 amino acids long. The germline gives CDR1 WNHNN, CDR2 SYGVQD (reference sequence). Trimming shortened V by 10 bases and J by 4 bases, and 14 bases separated the two germline ends. DNA for the CDR3: TGCGCCACCTTTTTAGGGCCGTACGAGCAGTACTTC. Its protein product is CATFLGPYEQYF.

This sequence joins TRBV14 and TRBJ2-1; no clear D. Trimming shortened V by 0 bases and J by 0 bases, and 6 bases separated the two germline ends. CDR3 length: 15 residues. Germline CDR1 is SGHDN and CDR2 is FVKESK. The CDR3 loop reads CASSQDTYSYNEQFF. CDR3 nucleotide sequence: TGTGCCAGCAGCCAAGACACCTACTCCTACAATGAGCAGTTCTTC.

This chain links TRBV28 with TRBJ1-1; TRBD1 might be the D (6 bases). Germline assignment: CDR1 MDHEN and CDR2 SYDVKM. The CDR3 totals 13 residues. V dropped 3 bases and J dropped 6 bases, with 11 bases sitting between them. CDR3 loop: CASSLEGVAEAFF. The CDR3, as DNA: TGTGCCAGCAGTTTGGAGGGGGTGGCTGAAGCTTTCTTT.

J is TRBJ1-2 and V is TRBV2, with D maybe TRBD1 (6 bases). The germline V gene has CDR1 SNHLY and CDR2 FYNNEI. V lost 6 bases and J lost 4, with 15 bases in between. The CDR3 spans 14 residues. The CDR3 loop reads CASRAGAGLYGYTF. CDR3 bases: TGTGCCAGCAGAGCAGGGGCCGGACTCTATGGCTACACCTTC.

The chain carries TRBV5-4 and TRBJ2-1; 9 nucleotides match TRBD2. Germline-derived CDR1 and CDR2 are SGHNT and YYREEE (reference sequence). The CDR3 covers 17 residues. After removal of 3 bases from V and 12 bases from J, the junction contained 19 bases not matched to a gene. The CDR3 spells CASSSQKGLAGDGGQFF. For the CDR3, the DNA is TGTGCCAGCAGCTCCCAAAAAGGATTAGCGGGAGATGGGGGGCAGTTCTTC.

The J gene is TRBJ2-5, the V gene TRBV7-9, with 12 bases matching TRBD1. From germline, CDR1 is SEHNR and CDR2 FQNEAQ (reference sequence). The CDR3 extends over 17 amino acids. With V trimmed by 4 bases and J by 4 bases, 10 bases remained unmatched. In DNA, the CDR3 is TGTGCCAGCAGCTCACCAGGGGACAGGGGGCGATTAGAGACCCAGTACTTC. Its protein product is CASSSPGDRGRLETQYF.

The chain links TRBV18 to TRBJ2-1; D may correspond to TRBD1 or TRBD2 (5 bases each). The V end was cut by 6 bases, the J end by 4 bases, with 16 bases between. The CDR3 consists of 15 residues. Germline CDR1 and CDR2: KGHSH and LQKENI. CDR3 nucleotide sequence: TGTGCCAGCTCCTCGGGACGTGAGAATTACAATGAGCAGTTCTTC. Encoded protein: CASSSGRENYNEQFF. The full variable domain, completed using reference TRBV18 and TRBJ2-1, is NAGVMQNPRHLVRRRGQEARLRCSPMKGHSHVYWYRQLPEEGLKFMVYLQKENIIDESGMPKERFSAEFPKEGPSILRIQQVVRGDSAAYFCASSSGRENYNEQFFGPGTRLTVL.

The chain combines TRBV2 with TRBJ2-1; TRBD1 matches 7 bases. CDR3 length: 13 amino acids. In germline, CDR1 is SNHLY, CDR2 FYNNEI. V shed 7 bases, J shed 9 bases, and the junction held 9 bases outside the gene matches. The CDR3 DNA sequence: TGTGCCAGCAATACCCAGGGGGTCGGTGAGCAGTTCTTC. Translation: CASNTQGVGEQFF.

The V gene is TRBV28, the J gene TRBJ1-2; D might be TRBD1 (5 bases). V was shortened by 2 bases and J by 9 bases, with 10 bases between the two germline ends. This CDR3 has 12 residues. CDR1 and CDR2 from the germline V gene are MDHEN and SYDVKM. As DNA, the CDR3 is TGTGCCAGCAGTTTAATGGCAGGGAGCTACACCTTC. It codes for CASSLMAGSYTF.

CDR3 sequence (DNA): TGTGCCTGGAGCAACACTGAAGCTTTCTTT. It translates to CAWSNTEAFF. This chain uses TRBV30 with TRBJ1-1; D remains ambiguous. CDR1 and CDR2 (germline): GTSNPN, SVGIG (reference sequence). The CDR3 covers 10 residues. The V end was cut by 3 bases, the J end by 2 bases, with 1 base between.

The CDR3 nucleotides read TGCGCCAGCAGCCCAGGGTCCGTAAGCTCCTACAATGAGCAGTTCTTC. It specifies CASSPGSVSSYNEQFF. The J gene is TRBJ2-1, the V gene TRBV5-1, with TRBD1 as a possible D gene (5 bases). The CDR3 length is 16 residues. CDR1 and CDR2 (germline): SGHRS, YFSETQ. Trimming took off 4 bases at V and 0 bases at J, with 14 bases between the two ends.

J is TRBJ1-1 and V is TRBV5-5, with D perhaps TRBD1 (5 bases). CDR3 length: 15 amino acids. CDR1 is SGHKS, CDR2 YYEKEE, per germline (reference sequence). V was cut by 2 bases and J by 6 bases, with 17 bases left in between. Here the CDR3 reads CASSLTVMGVSEAFF. DNA for the CDR3: TGTGCCAGCAGCTTAACAGTAATGGGGGTCTCTGAAGCTTTCTTT.

This rearrangement joins TRBV7-8 to TRBJ2-7; a possible D gene is TRBD1 (5 bases). V lost 1 base and J 3 bases, leaving 16 bases between the germline ends. Germline CDR1 SGHVS, CDR2 FQNEAQ. The CDR3 runs to 16 residues. The CDR3 DNA reads TGTGCCAGCAGCTTAGTGCATCGCAGGGCAGACTACGAGCAGTACTTC. Residues: CASSLVHRRADYEQYF.

The chain is built from TRBV6-6 and TRBJ2-3; the D gene is possibly TRBD2 (6 bases). CDR1 and CDR2 from the germline V gene are MNHNY and SVGAGI (reference sequence). V lost 2 bases and J lost 2, with 14 bases in between. CDR3 length: 16 residues. CDR3 amino acids: CASSYETGVNTDTQYF. For the CDR3, the DNA is TGTGCCAGCAGTTACGAGACGGGGGTAAACACAGATACGCAGTATTTT.

The V gene is TRBV19, the J gene TRBJ2-7; TRBD2 aligns across 10 bases. The V and J ends lost 3 bases and 0 bases, in that order; junction bases with no gene match: 2. The germline V gene encodes CDR1 LNHDA and CDR2 SQIVND (reference sequence). This CDR3 comprises 15 residues. DNA of the CDR3: TGTGCCAGTAGTATGGTAGCGGGAGGCTCCTACGAGCAGTACTTC. Protein sequence: CASSMVAGGSYEQYF.

The chain has TRBV7-2 and TRBJ1-2; D remains ambiguous. CDR3 length: 13 residues. CDR1 is SGHTA and CDR2 is FQGNSA in the germline V gene. V was cut by 0 bases and J by 6 bases, with 8 bases left in between. CDR3 in DNA: TGTGCCAGCAGCTTAGCGGCCGGGGATGGCTACACCTTC. Translation gives CASSLAAGDGYTF.

This chain uses TRBV7-2 with TRBJ2-7; 11 bases are a match to TRBD2. V lost 5 bases, J lost 4 bases, and 7 bases stayed unmatched. The CDR3 is made up of 15 amino acids. Germline-derived CDR1 and CDR2 are SGHTA and FQGNSA. CDR3 nucleotide sequence: TGTGCCAGCAGCGGCTCGGGGACTAGCGGTTACGAGCAGTACTTC. Translation gives CASSGSGTSGYEQYF.

The chain has TRBV6-6 and TRBJ2-7, with no clear D. CDR3 size: 14 residues. CDR1 MNHNY and CDR2 SVGAGI come from the germline V gene (reference sequence). Trimming cost V 6 bases and J 0 bases, with 12 bases left between them. The CDR3 loop is CASSPSFSSYEQYF. Here the CDR3 DNA reads TGTGCCAGCAGCCCAAGTTTCAGCTCCTACGAGCAGTACTTC.

The gene calls are TRBV9 and TRBJ2-1, with D perhaps matching TRBD1 (6 bases). The germline gives CDR1 SGDLS, CDR2 YYNGEE. The CDR3 consists of 17 residues. The V end was cut by 3 bases, the J end by 2 bases, with 18 bases between. CDR3 region: CASSGSTQGGAYNEQFF. CDR3 sequence (DNA): TGTGCCAGCAGCGGATCGACACAGGGTGGGGCCTACAATGAGCAGTTCTTC.

The chain recombines TRBV27 with TRBJ1-2; TRBD1 agrees at 7 bases. Per germline, CDR1 MNHEY and CDR2 SMNVEV (reference sequence). V lost 6 bases, J lost 2 bases, and 9 bases stayed unmatched. CDR3 length equals 15 residues. CDR3 protein: CASRPSGQQNYGYTF. CDR3 bases: TGTGCCAGCAGACCTTCGGGACAGCAAAACTATGGCTACACCTTC.

The chain links TRBV29-1 to TRBJ1-2, with D possibly matching TRBD1 (5 bases). V lost 2 bases to trimming and J lost 0 bases, with 10 bases between them. CDR1 is SQVTM and CDR2 is ANQGSEA in the germline V gene. The CDR3 is 14 amino acids. CDR3 region: CSVEPGTANYGYTF. The CDR3 nucleotides read TGCAGCGTTGAACCTGGGACCGCTAACTATGGCTACACCTTC. The full variable domain, its missing parts supplied by reference TRBV29-1 and TRBJ1-2, is SAVISQKPSRDICQRGTSLTIQCQVDSQVTMMFWYRQQPGQSLTLIATANQGSEATYESGFVIDKFPISRPNLTFSTLTVSNMSPEDSSIYLCSVEPGTANYGYTFGSGTRLTVV.

The chain couples TRBV7-2 to TRBJ2-3; D possibly corresponds to TRBD2 (6 bases). Germline V gene lookup returns CDR1 SGHTA and CDR2 FQGNSA. Trimming cost V 6 bases and J 2 bases, with 21 bases left between them. CDR3 length: 17 residues. The CDR3 reads CASSYPRRDSLTDTQYF. The DNA of the CDR3 is TGTGCCAGCAGTTACCCCCGGCGGGACTCGCTCACAGATACGCAGTATTTT. Using reference TRBV7-2 and TRBJ2-3 for the parts outside the CDR3, the full variable domain is GAGVSQSPSNKVTEKGKDVELRCDPISGHTALYWYRQSLGQGLEFLIYFQGNSAPDKSGLPSDRFSAERTGGSVSTLTIQRTQQEDSAVYLCASSYPRRDSLTDTQYFGPGTRLTVL.

This chain uses TRBV7-6 with TRBJ2-2, with D unclear. Germline-derived CDR1 and CDR2 are SGHVS and FNYEAQ. Trimming removed 1 base at V and 4 bases at J, with 4 bases between. The CDR3 extends over 13 amino acids. The CDR3 spells CASSLGPTGELFF. The CDR3 DNA is TGTGCCAGCAGCTTAGGGCCCACCGGGGAGCTGTTTTTT. The complete variable domain, with remaining parts taken from reference TRBV7-6 and TRBJ2-2, reads GAGVSQSPRYKVTKRGQDVALRCDPISGHVSLYWYRQALGQGPEFLTYFNYEAQQDKSGLPNDRFSAERPEGSISTLTIQRTEQRDSAMYRCASSLGPTGELFFGEGSRLTVL.

The CDR3 DNA reads as TGCAGTGCTAGCCGTTCCGGGGAGCTGTTTTTT. Translation: CSASRSGELFF. The chain couples TRBV20-1 to TRBJ2-2, with D uncertain. The CDR3 sequence is 11 residues long. CDR1 DFQATT and CDR2 SNEGSKA come from the germline V gene (reference sequence). V lost 3 bases and J 6 bases, leaving 5 bases between the germline ends.

CDR3 sequence (DNA): TGTGCCAGCAGCACACAGGGTATTCATGGCTACACCTTC. It specifies CASSTQGIHGYTF. The chain is built from TRBV5-4 and TRBJ1-2; tentative D call: TRBD1 (6 bases). The CDR3 consists of 13 residues. Deletions cut 4 bases from V and 6 bases from J, with 13 bases between. Germline lookup yields CDR1 SGHNT and CDR2 YYREEE (reference sequence).

V is TRBV6-6 and J is TRBJ2-5, with D perhaps TRBD2 (5 bases). Trimming removed 2 bases from V and 4 bases from J, with 5 bases in between. CDR3 length equals 12 residues. The germline V gene has CDR1 MNHNY and CDR2 SVGAGI (reference sequence). CDR3 DNA sequence: TGTGCCAGCAGTTACGCGGGAGAGACCCAGTACTTC. Translation gives CASSYAGETQYF.

The DNA for the CDR3 is TGTGCCAGCAGTTTATGGGCAACTAGCGGAATTTACAATGAGCAGTTCTTC. It translates to CASSLWATSGIYNEQFF. J is TRBJ2-1 and V is TRBV27; TRBD2 aligns across 8 bases. The CDR3 runs 17 residues. CDR1 and CDR2 (germline): MNHEY, SMNVEV (reference sequence). The junction had 9 bases not matched to a gene; V was cut back by 1 base and J by 4 bases.

This sequence joins TRBV28 and TRBJ2-3; D gene ambiguous. V lost 4 bases, J lost 6 bases, and 8 bases lay in between. The CDR3 extends over 12 amino acids. Looked up from germline, CDR1 is MDHEN and CDR2 is SYDVKM. The CDR3 is CASSSSPDTQYF. The CDR3 DNA is TGTGCCAGCAGTTCCAGCCCTGATACGCAGTATTTT.

The CDR3 DNA is TGTGCCAGCAGCTTCGGCCAGTTGGAGACCCAGTACTTC. Amino acid sequence: CASSFGQLETQYF. The rearrangement links TRBV7-6 to TRBJ2-5; D is undetermined. Trimming removed 3 bases at V and 5 bases at J, with 10 bases between. Germline values: CDR1 SGHVS, CDR2 FNYEAQ. The CDR3 spans 13 residues.

The chain is built from TRBV11-2 and TRBJ2-7; D possibly corresponds to TRBD1 (6 bases). The length of the CDR3 is 15 residues. In germline, CDR1 is SGHAT, CDR2 FQNNGV. V was pared by 1 base and J by 7 bases, with 17 bases between. The CDR3 DNA follows: TGTGCCAGCAGCTTAGGGGGATGGGGGCCGGGAGAGCAGTACTTC. Protein product: CASSLGGWGPGEQYF.

CDR3 region: CASSPRSTGELFF. For the CDR3, the DNA is TGTGCCAGCAGTCCAAGGAGCACCGGGGAGCTGTTTTTT. The rearrangement uses TRBV28 and TRBJ2-2; D remains ambiguous. The CDR3 runs to 13 residues. Germline assignment: CDR1 MDHEN and CDR2 SYDVKM. Between the trimmed V and J ends, which lost 5 bases and 4 bases, there was a span of 8 bases.